This entry lists 5 T cell receptor beta chains sequenced from one sample in a study of T cells after yellow fever vaccination. Using its own MiXCR run on the 5' RACE reads, TCRdb lists one record per CDR3 protein. The table shows over 300,000 distinct CDR3 sequences, with roughly 3.5% occurring only once. The specimen was PBMCs, collected on the day of the yellow fever booster vaccination. These receptors were taken from a man aged 18 to 30 who received the YFV17D yellow fever vaccine.

At least ten counts were recorded for this clonotype. The chain employs TRBV7-2 and TRBJ2-4; the match to TRBD1 covers 7 bases. J was trimmed by 0 bases and V by 5 bases; bases with no gene match: 4. The CDR3 is 15 amino acids. Per germline, CDR1 SGHTA and CDR2 FQGNSA. This CDR3 reads CASSPDRVAKNIQYF. Written as DNA, the CDR3 is TGTGCCAGCAGCCCCGACAGGGTAGCCAAAAACATTCAGTACTTC.

The sample holds many counts of this clonotype. The genes are TRBV2 and TRBJ2-3; D is unresolved. Germline V gene data show CDR1 as SNHLY and CDR2 as FYNNEI. With 5 bases removed from V and 1 base from J, the gap between germline ends came to 13 bases. The CDR3 is 15 residues long. The CDR3 loop is CASSFDWWGTDTQYF. The CDR3 DNA is TGTGCCAGCAGTTTCGACTGGTGGGGCACAGATACGCAGTATTTT.

This clonotype was counted a few times. J is TRBJ2-7 and V is TRBV2; D is ambiguous. Germline V gives CDR1 SNHLY, CDR2 FYNNEI. Trimming left V 6 bases short and J 2 bases short, with 8 bases between. CDR3 length: 12 amino acids. This CDR3 reads CASSVGTYEQYF. In DNA form, the CDR3 reads TGTGCCAGCAGCGTAGGGACCTACGAGCAGTACTTC.

This clonotype was seen many times. The V gene is TRBV5-1, the J gene TRBJ1-1; D is perhaps TRBD1 (6 bases). This CDR3 has 14 amino acids. Trimming removed 0 bases from V and 3 bases from J, with 9 bases in between. Per the germline V gene, CDR1 is SGHRS and CDR2 is YFSETQ. The chain's CDR3 is CASSLEGGYTEAFF. The CDR3 DNA follows: TGCGCCAGCAGCTTGGAGGGGGGCTACACTGAAGCTTTCTTT.

The sample holds many counts of this clonotype. The V and J genes are TRBV12-3 or TRBV12-4 and TRBJ2-1; weak D call: TRBD1 (5 bases). This CDR3 is built from 15 residues. Trimming left V 7 bases short and J 2 bases short, with 15 bases between. CDR3 nucleotide sequence: TGTGCCAGCACCAAAGGGGCCAGTCCCTACAATGAGCAGTTCTTC. It yields the protein CASTKGASPYNEQFF.